A selection of T cell receptor beta chains follows, all from one sample in a study of cytomegalovirus exposure and HLA in healthy donors. Here immunoSEQ multiplex PCR was the method, and the copy in TCRdb shows in-frame clones only, minus some. The sample lists under 100,000 clones; about 78% were seen once. The sample taken for sequencing was PBMCs. The receptors here all came from a man aged 50 or older in good health and CMV-seronegative. Each CDR3 is given with its conserved first and last residue. Each record gives: clone size, V gene, J gene, D gene, CDR3 protein, CDR3 DNA. The D gene is left open where the match is weak. Part of the rows lack a size; the others show once, few, many or a class for expanded clones.

-,TRBV5-1,TRBJ1-6,TRBD1,CASSLRGGQGAKSSYNSPLHF,TGCGCCAGCAGCTTGCGCGGGGGACAGGGGGCCAAGAGCTCCTATAATTCACCCCTCCACTTT
-,TRBV5-1,TRBJ2-2,-,CASTREHTGELFF,TGCGCCAGCACTAGAGAGCACACCGGGGAGCTGTTTTTT
once,TRBV7-9,TRBJ2-7,-,CASSLVAGSGEQYF,TGTGCCAGCAGCTTAGTCGCAGGGTCGGGCGAGCAGTACTTC
few,TRBV29-1,TRBJ1-1,-,CSVGKSRNTEAFF,TGCAGCGTTGGCAAATCCAGGAACACTGAAGCTTTCTTT
-,TRBV6-1,TRBJ1-5,-,CASARGGDQPQHF,TGTGCCAGTGCCAGGGGCGGAGATCAGCCCCAGCATTTT
few,TRBV28,TRBJ1-3,-,CASSSGSGNTIYF,TGTGCCAGCAGCTCTGGTAGCGGAAACACCATATATTTT
-,TRBV19,TRBJ2-3,TRBD2,CASSRATSGSTDTQYF,TGTGCCAGTAGCCGCGCGACTAGCGGCAGCACAGATACGCAGTATTTT
few,TRBV7-8,TRBJ2-3,-,CASSPILSTVNTQYF,TGTGCCAGCAGCCCAATCCTGTCGACAGTAAATACGCAGTATTTT
-,TRBV4-3,TRBJ2-2,-,CASSQVVSGTGELFF,TGCGCCAGCAGCCAAGTCGTCTCCGGCACCGGGGAGCTGTTTTTT
-,TRBV7-3,TRBJ2-5,TRBD2,CASSPQSAGGVQYF,TGTGCCAGCAGCCCTCAATCAGCGGGGGGGGTCCAGTACTTC
-,TRBV29-1,TRBJ1-1,-,CSVLRDMNTEAFF,TGCAGCGTCTTGAGAGACATGAACACTGAAGCTTTCTTT
-,TRBV6-1,TRBJ1-3,-,CASSEVGSSGNTIYF,TGTGCCAGCAGTGAGGTGGGGAGCTCTGGAAACACCATATATTTT
-,TRBV14,TRBJ2-1,TRBD1,CASSLFPGQGNNEQFF,TGTGCCAGCAGCCTATTTCCGGGACAGGGGAACAATGAGCAGTTCTTC
-,TRBV4-3,TRBJ1-6,-,CASSQSVFHPYNSPLHF,TGCGCCAGCAGCCAAAGTGTCTTCCACCCCTATAATTCCCCCCTCCACTTT
-,TRBV7-2,TRBJ2-5,TRBD2,CASSLVVGGGSQETQYF,TGTGCCAGCAGCTTAGTGGTTGGCGGGGGGAGCCAAGAGACCCAGTACTTC